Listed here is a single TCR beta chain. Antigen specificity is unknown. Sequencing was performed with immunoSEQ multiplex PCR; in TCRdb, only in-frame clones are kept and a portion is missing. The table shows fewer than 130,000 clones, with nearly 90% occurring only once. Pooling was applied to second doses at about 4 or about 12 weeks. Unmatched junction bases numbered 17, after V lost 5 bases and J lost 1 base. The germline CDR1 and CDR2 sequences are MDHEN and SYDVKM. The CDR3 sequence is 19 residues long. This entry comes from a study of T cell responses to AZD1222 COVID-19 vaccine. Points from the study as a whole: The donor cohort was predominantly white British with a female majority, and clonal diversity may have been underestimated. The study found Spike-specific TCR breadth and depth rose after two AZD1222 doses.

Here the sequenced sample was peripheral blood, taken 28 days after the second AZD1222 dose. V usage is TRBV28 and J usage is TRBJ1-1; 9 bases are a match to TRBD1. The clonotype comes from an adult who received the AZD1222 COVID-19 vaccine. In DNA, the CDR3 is TGTGCCAGCAGTCGCTACCGGGACAGGGAGGAGACGAGGAACACTGAAGCTTTCTTT. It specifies CASSRYRDREETRNTEAFF.